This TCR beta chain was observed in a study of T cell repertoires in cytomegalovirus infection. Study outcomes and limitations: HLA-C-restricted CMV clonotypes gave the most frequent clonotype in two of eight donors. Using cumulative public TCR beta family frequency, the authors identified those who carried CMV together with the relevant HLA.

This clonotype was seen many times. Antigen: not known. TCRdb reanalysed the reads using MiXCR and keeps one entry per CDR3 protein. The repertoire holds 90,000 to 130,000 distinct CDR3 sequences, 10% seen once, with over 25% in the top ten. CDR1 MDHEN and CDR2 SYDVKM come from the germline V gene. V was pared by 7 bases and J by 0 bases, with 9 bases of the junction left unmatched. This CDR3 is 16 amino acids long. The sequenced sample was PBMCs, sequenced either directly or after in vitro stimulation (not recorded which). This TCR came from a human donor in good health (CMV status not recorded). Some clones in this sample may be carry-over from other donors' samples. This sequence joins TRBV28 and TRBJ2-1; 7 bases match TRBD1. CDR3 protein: CASTTGQISSYNEQFF. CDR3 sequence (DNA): TGTGCCAGCACCACGGGACAGATAAGCTCCTACAATGAGCAGTTCTTC.